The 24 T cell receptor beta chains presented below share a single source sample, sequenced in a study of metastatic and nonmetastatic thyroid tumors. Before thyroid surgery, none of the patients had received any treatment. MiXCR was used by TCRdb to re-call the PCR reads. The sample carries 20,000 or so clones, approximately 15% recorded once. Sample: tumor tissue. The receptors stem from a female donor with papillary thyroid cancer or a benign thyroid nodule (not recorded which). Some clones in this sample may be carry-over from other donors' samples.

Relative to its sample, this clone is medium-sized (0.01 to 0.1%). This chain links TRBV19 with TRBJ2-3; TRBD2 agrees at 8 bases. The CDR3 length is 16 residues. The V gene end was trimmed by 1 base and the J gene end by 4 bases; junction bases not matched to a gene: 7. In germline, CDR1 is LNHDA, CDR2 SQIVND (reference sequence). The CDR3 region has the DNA TGTGCCAGTAGTATAGTAGTGCGGGAGGACGCAGATACGCAGTATTTT. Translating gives CASSIVVREDADTQYF. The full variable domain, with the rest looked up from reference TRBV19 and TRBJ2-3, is DGGITQSPKYLFRKEGQNVTLSCEQNLNHDAMYWYRQDPGQGLRLIYYSQIVNDFQKGDIAEGYSVSREKKESFPLTVTSAQKNPTAFYLCASSIVVREDADTQYFGPGTRLTVL.

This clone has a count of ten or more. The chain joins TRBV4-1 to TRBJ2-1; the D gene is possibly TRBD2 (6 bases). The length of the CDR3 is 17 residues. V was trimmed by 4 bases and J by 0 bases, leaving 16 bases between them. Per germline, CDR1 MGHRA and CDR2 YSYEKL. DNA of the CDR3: TGCGCCAGCAGCCCTCTGGGGACTTTTATCTCCTACAATGAGCAGTTCTTC. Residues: CASSPLGTFISYNEQFF.

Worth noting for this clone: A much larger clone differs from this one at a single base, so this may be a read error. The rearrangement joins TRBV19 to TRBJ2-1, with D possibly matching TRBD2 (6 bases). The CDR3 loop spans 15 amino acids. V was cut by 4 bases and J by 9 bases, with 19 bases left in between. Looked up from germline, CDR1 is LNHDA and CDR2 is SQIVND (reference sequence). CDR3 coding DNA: TGTGCCAGTAGTACGGGCAGGGAGGTATGGGGTGAGCAGTTCTTC. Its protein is CASSTGREVWGEQFF.

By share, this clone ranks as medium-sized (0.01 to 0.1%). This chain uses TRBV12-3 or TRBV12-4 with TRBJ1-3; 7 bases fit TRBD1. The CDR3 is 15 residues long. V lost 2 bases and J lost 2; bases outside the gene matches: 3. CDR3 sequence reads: CASSLNQGAGNTIYF. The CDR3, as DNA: TGTGCCAGCAGTTTAAATCAGGGGGCTGGAAACACCATATATTTT.

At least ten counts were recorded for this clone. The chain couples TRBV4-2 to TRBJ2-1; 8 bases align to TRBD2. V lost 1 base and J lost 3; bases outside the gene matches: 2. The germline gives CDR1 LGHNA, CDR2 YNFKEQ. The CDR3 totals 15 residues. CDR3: CASSQVLADYNEQFF. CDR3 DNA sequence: TGTGCCAGCAGCCAAGTACTAGCGGACTACAATGAGCAGTTCTTC.

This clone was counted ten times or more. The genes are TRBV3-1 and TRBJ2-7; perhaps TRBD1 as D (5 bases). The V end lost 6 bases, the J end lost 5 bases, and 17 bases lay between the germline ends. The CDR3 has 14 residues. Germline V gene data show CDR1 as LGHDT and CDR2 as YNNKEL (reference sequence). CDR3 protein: CASRKEVSGHEQYF. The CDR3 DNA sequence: TGTGCCAGCAGAAAAGAGGTATCAGGGCACGAGCAGTACTTC.

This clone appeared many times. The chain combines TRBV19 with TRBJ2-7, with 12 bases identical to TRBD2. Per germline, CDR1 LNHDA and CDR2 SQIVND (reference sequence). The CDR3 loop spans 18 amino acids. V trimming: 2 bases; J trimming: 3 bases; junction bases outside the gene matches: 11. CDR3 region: CASSIRLAGGRISYEQYF. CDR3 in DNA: TGTGCCAGTAGTATACGGCTAGCGGGAGGGAGAATCAGCTACGAGCAGTACTTC. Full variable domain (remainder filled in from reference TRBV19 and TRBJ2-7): DGGITQSPKYLFRKEGQNVTLSCEQNLNHDAMYWYRQDPGQGLRLIYYSQIVNDFQKGDIAEGYSVSREKKESFPLTVTSAQKNPTAFYLCASSIRLAGGRISYEQYFGPGTRLTVT.

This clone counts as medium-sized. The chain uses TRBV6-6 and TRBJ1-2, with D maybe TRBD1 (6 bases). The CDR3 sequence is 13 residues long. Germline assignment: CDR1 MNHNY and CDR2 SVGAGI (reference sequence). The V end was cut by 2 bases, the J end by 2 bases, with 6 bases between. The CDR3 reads CASSYGGNYGYTF. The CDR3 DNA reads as TGTGCCAGCAGTTACGGGGGCAACTATGGCTACACCTTC.

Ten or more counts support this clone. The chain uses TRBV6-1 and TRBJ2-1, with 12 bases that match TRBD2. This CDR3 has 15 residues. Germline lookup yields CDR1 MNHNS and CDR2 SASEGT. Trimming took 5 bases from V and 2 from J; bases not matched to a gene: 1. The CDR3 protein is CASSPSGRAYNEQFF. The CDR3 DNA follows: TGTGCCAGCAGTCCTAGCGGGAGGGCCTACAATGAGCAGTTCTTC.

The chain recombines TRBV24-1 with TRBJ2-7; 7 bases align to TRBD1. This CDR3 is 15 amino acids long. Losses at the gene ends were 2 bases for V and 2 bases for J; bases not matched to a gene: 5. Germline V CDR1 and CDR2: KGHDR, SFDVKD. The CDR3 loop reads CATSDSRTGTYEQYF. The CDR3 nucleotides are TGTGCCACCAGTGATTCCCGGACAGGAACCTACGAGCAGTACTTC.

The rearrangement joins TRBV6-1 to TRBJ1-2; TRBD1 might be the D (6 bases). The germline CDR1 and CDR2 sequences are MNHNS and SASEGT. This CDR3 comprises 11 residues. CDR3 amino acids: CAFVFGGVYTF. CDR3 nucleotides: TGTGCGTTTGTTTTTGGGGGCGTCTACACCTTC.

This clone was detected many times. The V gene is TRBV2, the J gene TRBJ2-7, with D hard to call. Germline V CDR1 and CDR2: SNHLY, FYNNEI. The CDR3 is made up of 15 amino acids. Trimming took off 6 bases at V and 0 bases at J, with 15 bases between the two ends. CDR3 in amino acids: CASSRTDRSSYEQYF. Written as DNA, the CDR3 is TGTGCCAGCAGCAGGACCGACCGCAGCTCCTACGAGCAGTACTTC.

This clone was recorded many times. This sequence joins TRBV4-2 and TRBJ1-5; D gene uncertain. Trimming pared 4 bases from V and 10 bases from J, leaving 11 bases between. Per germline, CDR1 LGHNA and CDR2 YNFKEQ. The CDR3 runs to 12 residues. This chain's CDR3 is CASSLAAGPQHF. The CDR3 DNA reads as TGTGCCAGCAGCCTAGCGGCTGGCCCCCAGCATTTT.

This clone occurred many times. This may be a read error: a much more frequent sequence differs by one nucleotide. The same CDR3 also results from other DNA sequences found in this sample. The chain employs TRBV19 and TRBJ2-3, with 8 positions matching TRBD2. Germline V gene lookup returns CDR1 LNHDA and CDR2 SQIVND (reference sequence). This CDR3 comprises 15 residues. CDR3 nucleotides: TGTGCCACTACCCGGACCAGCGGGAGCAGAGATACGCAGTATTTT. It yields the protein CATTRTSGSRDTQYF.

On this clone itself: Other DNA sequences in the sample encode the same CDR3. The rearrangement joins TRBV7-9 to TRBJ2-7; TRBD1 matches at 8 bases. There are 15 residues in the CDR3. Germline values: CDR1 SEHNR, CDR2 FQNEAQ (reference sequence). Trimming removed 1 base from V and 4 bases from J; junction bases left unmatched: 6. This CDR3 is CASSLGTGTPYEQYF. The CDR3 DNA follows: TGTGCCAGCAGCTTAGGGACAGGGACACCATACGAGCAGTACTTC. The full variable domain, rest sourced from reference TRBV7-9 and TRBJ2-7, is DTGVSQNPRHKITKRGQNVTFRCDPISEHNRLYWYRQTLGQGPEFLTYFQNEAQLEKSRLLSDRFSAERPKGSFSTLEIQRTEQGDSAMYLCASSLGTGTPYEQYFGPGTRLTVT.

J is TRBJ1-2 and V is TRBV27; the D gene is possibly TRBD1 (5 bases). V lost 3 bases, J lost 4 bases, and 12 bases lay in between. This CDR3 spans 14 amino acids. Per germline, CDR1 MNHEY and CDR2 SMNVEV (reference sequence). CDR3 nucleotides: TGTGCCAGCAGTTTTACAGGATCCGGCTATGGCTACACCTTC. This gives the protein CASSFTGSGYGYTF.

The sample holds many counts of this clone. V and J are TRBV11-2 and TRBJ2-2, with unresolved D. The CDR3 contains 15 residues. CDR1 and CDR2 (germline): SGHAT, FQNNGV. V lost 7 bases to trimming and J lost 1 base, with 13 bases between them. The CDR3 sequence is CASTPARGNTGELFF. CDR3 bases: TGTGCCAGCACCCCAGCTCGTGGGAACACCGGGGAGCTGTTTTTT.

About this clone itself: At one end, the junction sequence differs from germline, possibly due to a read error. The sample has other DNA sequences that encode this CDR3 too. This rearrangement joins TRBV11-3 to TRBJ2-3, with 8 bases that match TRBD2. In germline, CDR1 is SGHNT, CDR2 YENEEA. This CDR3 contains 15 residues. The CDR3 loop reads CASSPGGRGTDTQYF. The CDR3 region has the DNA TGTGCCAGCAGCCCGGGGGGGCGGGGAACAGACACGCAGTATTTT.

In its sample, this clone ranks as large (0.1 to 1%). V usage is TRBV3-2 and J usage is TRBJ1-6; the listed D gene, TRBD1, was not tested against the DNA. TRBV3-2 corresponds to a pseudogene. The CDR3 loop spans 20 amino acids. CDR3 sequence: CASSQEQGDYLSSYNSPLHF. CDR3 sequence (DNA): TGTGCCAGCAGCCAAGAGCAAGGGGATTACCTAAGCTCCTATAATTCACCCCTCCACTTT.

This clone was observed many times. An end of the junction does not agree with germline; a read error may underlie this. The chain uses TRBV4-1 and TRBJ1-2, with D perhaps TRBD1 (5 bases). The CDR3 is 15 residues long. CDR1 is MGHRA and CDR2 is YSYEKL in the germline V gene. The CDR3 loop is CASGQDLAGISGYTF. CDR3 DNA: TGCGCCAGCGGCCAAGATCTGGCAGGGATCAGTGGCTACACCTTC.

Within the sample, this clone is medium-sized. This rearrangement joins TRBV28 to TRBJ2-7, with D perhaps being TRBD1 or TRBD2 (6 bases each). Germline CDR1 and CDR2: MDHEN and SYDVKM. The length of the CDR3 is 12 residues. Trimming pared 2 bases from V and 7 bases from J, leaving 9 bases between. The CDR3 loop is CASSLQGREQYF. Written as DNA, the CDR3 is TGTGCCAGCAGTTTACAGGGGAGGGAGCAGTACTTC.

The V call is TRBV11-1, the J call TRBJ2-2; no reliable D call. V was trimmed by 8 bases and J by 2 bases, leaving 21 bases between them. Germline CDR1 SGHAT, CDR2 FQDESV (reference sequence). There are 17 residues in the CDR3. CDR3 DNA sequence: TGTGCCAGCCCCGCCGAAGTCGTGCTCGTAAACACCGGGGAGCTGTTTTTT. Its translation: CASPAEVVLVNTGELFF.

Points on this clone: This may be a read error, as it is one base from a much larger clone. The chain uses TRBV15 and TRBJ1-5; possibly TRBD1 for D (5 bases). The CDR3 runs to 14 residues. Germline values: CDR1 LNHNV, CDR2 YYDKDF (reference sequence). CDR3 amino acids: CVTSPCWGDQPQHF. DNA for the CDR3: TGTGTCACCAGCCCCTGTTGGGGGGATCAGCCCCAGCATTTT.

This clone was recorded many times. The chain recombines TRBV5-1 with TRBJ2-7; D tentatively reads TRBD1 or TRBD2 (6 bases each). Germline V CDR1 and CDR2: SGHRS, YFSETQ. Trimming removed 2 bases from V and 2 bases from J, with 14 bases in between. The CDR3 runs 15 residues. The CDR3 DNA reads TGCGCCAGCAGCTTCGGGGGCGTAGGGGCCTACGAGCAGTACTTC. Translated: CASSFGGVGAYEQYF.